Listed below are T cell receptor beta chains from one sample, sequenced in a study of T-cell memory formation after mild COVID-19. TCRdb re-called the 5' RACE reads through MiXCR, storing one row per CDR3 protein. The sample lists under 550,000 distinct CDR3 sequences; 18% were seen once. The sequenced material came from PBMCs or a T cell subset sorted from them (not recorded which). These receptors came from an adult woman who had mild COVID-19 (a few samples of this study predate the infection). Cell type and time point are not known. Each CDR3 is given with its conserved first and last residue. The D gene is left open where the match is weak. Only some rows state a clone size, as once, few, many or a class for expanded clones.

D: -; size: few; V: TRBV28; J: TRBJ1-1; CDR3: CASSHRDGRAFF; DNA: TGTGCCAGCAGTCACCGGGACGGGAGGGCTTTCTTT
D: TRBD1; size: few; V: TRBV27; J: TRBJ2-7; CDR3: CASSRTGDGNEQYF; DNA: TGTGCCAGCAGTCGAACAGGGGATGGTAACGAGCAGTACTTC
D: TRBD2; size: few; V: TRBV6-2/TRBV6-3; J: TRBJ2-7; CDR3: CASTTSGRTHEQYF; DNA: TGTGCCAGCACCACTAGCGGGAGAACCCACGAGCAGTACTTC
D: TRBD2; size: -; V: TRBV9; J: TRBJ2-1; CDR3: CASSSLLAGGLNEQFF; DNA: TGTGCCAGCAGCTCTTTACTAGCGGGGGGCCTTAATGAGCAGTTCTTC
D: -; size: -; V: TRBV12-3/TRBV12-4; J: TRBJ1-1; CDR3: CASSFNLHTEAFF; DNA: TGTGCCAGCAGTTTTAACCTCCACACTGAAGCTTTCTTT
D: TRBD1; size: -; V: TRBV6-5; J: TRBJ1-6; CDR3: CASSGGQGMNSPLHF; DNA: TGTGCCAGCAGCGGGGGACAGGGGATGAATTCACCCCTCCACTTT
D: -; size: -; V: TRBV2; J: TRBJ2-2; CDR3: CASSDQGNTGELFF; DNA: TGTGCCAGCAGTGACCAAGGCAATACCGGGGAGCTGTTTTTT
D: TRBD1; size: -; V: TRBV5-1; J: TRBJ2-4; CDR3: CASSDGTGGPNIQYF; DNA: TGCGCCAGCAGCGACGGGACAGGGGGCCCTAACATTCAGTACTTC
D: TRBD1; size: -; V: TRBV24-1; J: TRBJ2-3; CDR3: CATSDWGQGGSTDTQYF; DNA: TGTGCCACCAGTGATTGGGGACAGGGTGGAAGCACAGATACGCAGTATTTT
D: -; size: few; V: TRBV5-1; J: TRBJ1-2; CDR3: CASSLEPRGTYGYTF; DNA: TGCGCCAGCAGCTTGGAACCGAGGGGCACCTATGGCTACACCTTC
D: -; size: -; V: TRBV11-2; J: TRBJ2-1; CDR3: CASSLDLEELRQFF; DNA: TGTGCCAGCAGCTTAGATCTGGAGGAGTTGAGGCAGTTCTTC
D: TRBD1; size: few; V: TRBV19; J: TRBJ2-7; CDR3: CASSIGYGTVYEQYF; DNA: TGTGCCAGTAGTATAGGGTACGGGACAGTCTACGAGCAGTACTTC
D: -; size: few; V: TRBV29-1; J: TRBJ1-2; CDR3: CSVVLVESDTGYGYTF; DNA: TGCAGCGTTGTACTCGTCGAATCGGACACCGGCTATGGCTACACCTTC
D: -; size: few; V: TRBV7-8; J: TRBJ2-7; CDR3: CASSLQRTLRNYEQYF; DNA: TGTGCCAGCAGCCTCCAGCGGACCCTGAGGAACTACGAGCAGTACTTC
D: TRBD2; size: few; V: TRBV27; J: TRBJ2-3; CDR3: CASSSRLAGVITDTQYF; DNA: TGTGCCAGCAGTTCCCGACTAGCGGGAGTGATCACAGATACGCAGTATTTT
D: TRBD1; size: -; V: TRBV7-2; J: TRBJ2-2; CDR3: CASRKTGTGNTGELFF; DNA: TGTGCCAGCAGGAAAACGGGGACAGGGAACACCGGGGAGCTGTTTTTT
D: -; size: -; V: TRBV4-1; J: TRBJ2-7; CDR3: CASSPTHTGRSYEQYF; DNA: TGCGCCAGCAGCCCAACGCATACGGGGCGTTCCTACGAGCAGTACTTC
D: -; size: many; V: TRBV7-8; J: TRBJ1-1; CDR3: CASSWGRDTEAFF; DNA: TGTGCCAGCAGCTGGGGACGGGACACTGAAGCTTTCTTT
D: -; size: few; V: TRBV6-2/TRBV6-3; J: TRBJ1-5; CDR3: CASIPAGRGDQPQHF; DNA: TGTGCCAGCATCCCCGCAGGCAGGGGAGATCAGCCCCAGCATTTT
D: -; size: -; V: TRBV7-9; J: TRBJ1-5; CDR3: CASSLGNRTLGRDQPQHF; DNA: TGTGCCAGCAGCTTAGGCAATCGGACCCTCGGACGGGATCAGCCCCAGCATTTT
D: -; size: -; V: TRBV7-3; J: TRBJ2-5; CDR3: CASSLRGMGETQYF; DNA: TGTGCCAGCAGCTTGCGCGGGATGGGGGAGACCCAGTACTTC
D: -; size: -; V: TRBV7-6; J: TRBJ1-1; CDR3: CASSTAGRSWGEAFF; DNA: TGTGCCAGCAGCACCGCCGGTCGGTCCTGGGGTGAAGCTTTCTTT